Below are 19 T cell receptor beta chains sequenced from a single sample in a study of cytomegalovirus exposure and HLA in healthy donors. The assay was immunoSEQ multiplex PCR, and TCRdb's table has in-frame clones only and misses some. The sample shows some 150,000 clones, approximately 91% of them seen only once. What was sequenced was PBMCs. These receptors were obtained from a man between 18 and 29 years old in good health and CMV-seronegative.

This sequence joins TRBV9 and TRBJ2-1, with D maybe TRBD1 (5 bases). Germline CDR1 SGDLS, CDR2 YYNGEE. V was cut by 3 bases and J by 13 bases, with 17 bases left in between. The CDR3 extends over 13 amino acids. CDR3 nucleotides: TGTGCCAGCAGCGAGTGGGGTGAGGACATTCAGTTCTTC. Protein sequence: CASSEWGEDIQFF.

The V call is TRBV13, the J call TRBJ2-7, with 12 bases matching TRBD2. V was clipped by 1 base and J by 4 bases; unmatched bases: 5. Germline V gene lookup returns CDR1 PRHDT and CDR2 FYEKMQ (reference sequence). This CDR3 has 16 residues. The CDR3 DNA follows: TGTGCCAGCAGCTTAGAACTAGCGGGGGGCGCTTACGAGCAGTACTTC. It translates to CASSLELAGGAYEQYF.

The chain recombines TRBV2 with TRBJ1-6; 7 nucleotides match TRBD1. The CDR3 is 15 amino acids. The germline V gene encodes CDR1 SNHLY and CDR2 FYNNEI. Trimming took 4 bases from V and 5 from J; bases not matched to a gene: 5. CDR3 bases: TGTGCCAGCAGTGTACGGACAGGCGATAATTCACCCCTCCACTTT. Amino acids: CASSVRTGDNSPLHF.

The chain links TRBV4-2 to TRBJ2-6; D ambiguous. In germline, CDR1 is LGHNA, CDR2 YNFKEQ. The CDR3 spans 16 residues. Trimming removed 4 bases at V and 0 bases at J, with 10 bases between. Here the CDR3 DNA reads TGTGCCAGCAGCCCCCGGTCCCCCTCTGGGGCCAACGTCCTGACTTTC. Its translation: CASSPRSPSGANVLTF.

DNA for the CDR3: TGTGCCAGCTCACCGCAGGGACAGGGGGGTTATGGCTACACCTTC. Its translation is CASSPQGQGGYGYTF. The V and J genes are TRBV18 and TRBJ1-2; 11 bases match TRBD1. The junction had 5 bases not matched to a gene; V was cut back by 3 bases and J by 5 bases. Germline CDR1 reads KGHSH; CDR2 reads LQKENI. CDR3 size: 15 residues.

This chain uses TRBV10-2 with TRBJ2-7; maybe TRBD2 (6 bases). V lost 0 bases and J lost 8, with 8 bases in between. The CDR3 runs to 12 residues. Germline CDR1 is WSHSY and CDR2 is SAAADI. The CDR3 coding sequence is TGCGCCAGCAGTGAGTCGGGGAGGAAGCAGTACGTC. Translation gives CASSESGRKQYV.

The chain links TRBV7-8 to TRBJ1-2; D gene unclear. The CDR3 runs to 14 residues. Germline V gives CDR1 SGHVS, CDR2 FQNEAQ. The V and J ends lost 5 bases and 5 bases respectively, with 15 bases between them. CDR3 amino acids: CASSPGVRSYGYTF. Written as DNA, the CDR3 is TGTGCCAGCAGCCCCGGAGTCAGATCGTATGGCTACACCTTC.

This clone appeared once. V gene TRBV29-1 combines with J gene TRBJ2-2; 7 bases map to TRBD1. The length of the CDR3 is 15 residues. V was clipped by 7 bases and J by 0 bases; unmatched bases: 8. Germline CDR1 SQVTM, CDR2 ANQGSEA. The CDR3 nucleotides are TGCAGCGCGCGAACCGGGACAGCGAACACCGGGGAGCTGTTTTTT. Amino acid sequence: CSARTGTANTGELFF.

The chain couples TRBV6-5 to TRBJ2-2; no firm D call. Trimming removed 0 bases at V and 6 bases at J, with 8 bases between. From germline, CDR1 is MNHEY and CDR2 SVGAGI. The CDR3 loop spans 14 amino acids. For the CDR3, the DNA is TGTGCCAGCAGTTACTCTAGTTCCTCCGGGGAGCTGTTTTTT. Translation gives CASSYSSSSGELFF.

The chain joins TRBV15 to TRBJ2-2; D unclear. CDR3 length: 16 amino acids. The V and J ends lost 0 bases and 2 bases respectively, with 10 bases between them. CDR1 is LNHNV, CDR2 YYDKDF, per germline (reference sequence). The CDR3 protein is CATSRDRSPNTGELFF. CDR3 nucleotide sequence: TGTGCCACCAGCAGAGACCGGTCCCCAAACACCGGGGAGCTGTTTTTT.

The chain couples TRBV4-2 to TRBJ2-3; TRBD2 matches at 9 bases. Trimming cost V 3 bases and J 3 bases; bases outside gene matches: 7. The CDR3 contains 16 residues. CDR1 is LGHNA and CDR2 is YNFKEQ in the germline V gene. The CDR3 sequence: CASSQRGGAGTDTQYF. CDR3 bases: TGTGCCAGCAGCCAGCGCGGGGGGGCCGGAACAGATACGCAGTATTTT.

The chain is built from TRBV6-8 and TRBJ2-2, with 10 positions matching TRBD1. V lost 7 bases to trimming and J lost 4 bases; unmatched junction nucleotides: 12. In germline, CDR1 is MNHGY, CDR2 SAAAGT. The CDR3 contains 17 residues. CDR3 sequence: CASNPGQGRSSTGELFF. The CDR3 DNA is TGTGCCAGCAACCCGGGACAGGGGCGTTCGAGCACCGGGGAGCTGTTTTTT.

The genes are TRBV19 and TRBJ1-1; 8 bases map to TRBD1. V shed 7 bases and J 3 bases; nucleotides not matched to a gene: 7. Germline loops: CDR1 LNHDA, CDR2 SQIVND (reference sequence). This CDR3 has 14 residues. The CDR3 loop is CASINRDRYTEAFF. The CDR3 DNA is TGTGCCAGTATAAACCGGGACAGGTACACTGAAGCTTTCTTT. Full variable domain (rest looked up from reference TRBV19 and TRBJ1-1): DGGITQSPKYLFRKEGQNVTLSCEQNLNHDAMYWYRQDPGQGLRLIYYSQIVNDFQKGDIAEGYSVSREKKESFPLTVTSAQKNPTAFYLCASINRDRYTEAFFGQGTRLTVV.

The chain employs TRBV4-1 and TRBJ1-1; 7 bases match TRBD1. CDR3 size: 14 residues. After removal of 0 bases from V and 14 bases from J, the junction contained 12 bases not matched to a gene. Per germline, CDR1 MGHRA and CDR2 YSYEKL. The CDR3 DNA is TGCGCCAGCAGCCAAGATTTGCAGGGGGGAGCGGGCTTCTTT. As protein: CASSQDLQGGAGFF.

In its sample, this clone was seen once. The chain employs TRBV2 and TRBJ1-2; maybe TRBD1 (6 bases). Trimming removed 0 bases at V and 6 bases at J, with 11 bases between. This CDR3 spans 14 amino acids. CDR1 and CDR2 (germline): SNHLY, FYNNEI. CDR3 residues: CASSEARQGHGYTF. CDR3 nucleotides: TGTGCCAGCAGTGAAGCCCGGCAGGGGCATGGCTACACCTTC. Filled out from reference TRBV2 and TRBJ1-2, the complete variable domain reads EPEVTQTPSHQVTQMGQEVILRCVPISNHLYFYWYRQILGQKVEFLVSFYNNEISEKSEIFDDQFSVERPDGSNFTLKIRSTKLEDSAMYFCASSEARQGHGYTFGSGTRLTVV.

The chain has TRBV7-6 and TRBJ2-7; D may be TRBD2 (5 bases). The V and J ends lost 2 bases and 4 bases respectively, with 9 bases between them. The length of the CDR3 is 13 residues. The germline V gene encodes CDR1 SGHVS and CDR2 FNYEAQ. CDR3 nucleotide sequence: TGTGCCAGCAGCTTAATCGAGGGATACGAGCAGTACGTC. This translates into CASSLIEGYEQYV.

The chain links TRBV7-9 to TRBJ2-2, with TRBD1 as a possible D gene (6 bases). The CDR3 contains 16 residues. Germline assignment: CDR1 SEHNR and CDR2 FQNEAQ (reference sequence). Trimming shortened V by 5 bases and J by 1 base, and 14 bases separated the two germline ends. The CDR3 loop is CASSRIQTGNTGELFF. The CDR3 DNA reads TGTGCCAGCAGCCGAATACAGACAGGGAACACCGGGGAGCTGTTTTTT. The full variable domain, rest sourced from reference TRBV7-9 and TRBJ2-2, is DTGVSQNPRHKITKRGQNVTFRCDPISEHNRLYWYRQTLGQGPEFLTYFQNEAQLEKSRLLSDRFSAERPKGSFSTLEIQRTEQGDSAMYLCASSRIQTGNTGELFFGEGSRLTVL.

The chain is built from TRBV19 and TRBJ1-6; 10 nucleotides match TRBD1. Germline CDR1 is LNHDA and CDR2 is SQIVND (reference sequence). The ends lost 3 bases at V and 6 bases at J; junction bases unmatched: 11. There are 18 residues in the CDR3. In DNA form, the CDR3 reads TGTGCCAGTAGTATGGGGACAGGGGCCACCAATTCTAATTCACCCCTCCACTTT. It codes for CASSMGTGATNSNSPLHF.

The rearrangement joins TRBV18 to TRBJ2-5, with 9 positions matching TRBD1. The V gene end was trimmed by 1 base and the J gene end by 5 bases; junction bases not matched to a gene: 2. This CDR3 spans 14 amino acids. CDR1 and CDR2 from the germline V gene are KGHSH and LQKENI. The CDR3 nucleotides are TGTGCCAGCTCACCACGGGACAGGGCGGAGACCCAGTACTTC. Translated: CASSPRDRAETQYF.